The rows below give T cell receptor beta chains drawn from one sample of a study of breast tumors, draining lymph nodes, adjacent tissues. MiXCR, run by TCRdb on the multiplex PCR reads, gives a single entry per CDR3 protein. The data show approximately 130,000 distinct CDR3 sequences, about 20% seen once. Sequencing used axillary lymph node tissue. The source of these receptors is a female donor with breast cancer. Some clones in this sample may be carry-over from other donors' samples. The conserved cysteine and the conserved F or W are not part of the CDR3 here.

j_call | v_call | cdr3_aa
TRBJ1-6 | TRBV30 | AWSDPGQGVAPLH
TRBJ2-5 | TRBV7-9 | ASSLDDGRGETQY
TRBJ2-1 | TRBV5-6 | ASSSPGTGGNGQF
TRBJ2-2 | TRBV4-1 | ASSQRREGHGGELF
TRBJ2-4 | TRBV4-2 | ASSQDRPNIQY
TRBJ2-7 | TRBV6-1 | ASEREGLNEQY
TRBJ1-4 | TRBV29-1 | SVGQGDEKLF
TRBJ2-7 | TRBV3-1 | ASSQVPSGSLGEQY
TRBJ2-1 | TRBV7-8 | ASRSVNEQF
TRBJ2-2 | TRBV12-3/TRBV12-4 | ASSLGLQGETGELF
TRBJ2-7 | TRBV7-8 | ASSLGTRGVSSYEQY
TRBJ2-5 | TRBV7-8 | ASTLDGGVRETQY
TRBJ1-6 | TRBV7-3 | ASSLITRGFPVNSPLH
TRBJ2-5 | TRBV24-1 | ATSDLGQETQY
TRBJ2-7 | TRBV6-6 | ASSDSGTGGYEQY
TRBJ1-2 | TRBV3-1 | ASSQDTGRYGYT
TRBJ2-5 | TRBV2 | ASSEFSGRGETQY
TRBJ2-5 | TRBV6-1 | ASSEGSDGRETQY
TRBJ2-5 | TRBV7-7 | ASSLGAGAVETQY
TRBJ2-1 | TRBV19 | ASSQRQGSYEQF
TRBJ2-1 | TRBV20-1 | SARGLAGGLTSYNEQF
TRBJ1-6 | TRBV28 | ASSPSTGPGLPLH
TRBJ2-1 | TRBV7-6 | ASSFIAGGTYNEQF
TRBJ2-5 | TRBV6-1 | ASSVSILGALGETQY
TRBJ2-7 | TRBV4-2 | ASSQIRTSNYEQY
TRBJ2-6 | TRBV5-5 | ASSSQSGANVLT
TRBJ2-1 | TRBV11-3 | ASSPAPAREQF
TRBJ2-1 | TRBV5-8 | ASSLGTIYNEQF
TRBJ2-1 | TRBV6-1 | ASSARTRSYNEQF
TRBJ2-7 | TRBV11-2 | ASSLRFTESYEQY
TRBJ2-6 | TRBV19 | ASSIVRGANVLT
TRBJ2-3 | TRBV27 | ASWGQGHSTDTQY
TRBJ2-3 | TRBV2 | ASSGSGSGQIGTQY
TRBJ2-3 | TRBV7-8 | ASRSGTSLADTQY
TRBJ2-1 | TRBV7-3 | ASSDLDEQF
TRBJ1-2 | TRBV7-2 | ASSLDSPGYT
TRBJ2-1 | TRBV7-8 | ASSRWGESSYNEQF
TRBJ1-2 | TRBV15 | ATSRATGNYGYT
TRBJ1-5 | TRBV4-1 | ASSQILGQGLGMNSNQPQH
TRBJ2-2 | TRBV19 | ASSMIAGVTGELF
TRBJ2-5 | TRBV12-3/TRBV12-4 | ASSLSTPQETQY
TRBJ2-3 | TRBV20-1 | SASTSGDSDTQY
TRBJ2-1 | TRBV20-1 | SASPGLASYNEQF
TRBJ2-2 | TRBV27 | ASSLMGRDTGELF
TRBJ2-7 | TRBV28 | AGSSDSYEQY
TRBJ2-1 | TRBV6-2/TRBV6-3 | ASSRSGSSSYNEQF
TRBJ2-2 | TRBV28 | ASSFYGELF
TRBJ2-2 | TRBV5-6 | ASSLFGLAGLNTGELF
TRBJ2-7 | TRBV6-2/TRBV6-3 | ASSYPSRPSGRYEQY
TRBJ2-7 | TRBV11-2 | ASSLLGRNSYEQY
TRBJ2-7 | TRBV6-5 | ASAETGSRGQY
TRBJ2-7 | TRBV28 | ASSSGTGRVEQY
TRBJ2-7 | TRBV20-1 | SARGGQGPAYEQY
TRBJ1-4 | TRBV20-1 | SATKFGTGMVKLF